The 23 T cell receptor beta chains below come from one sample, sequenced in a study of blood T cell repertoires in COVID-19. Sequenced by immunoSEQ multiplex PCR; TCRdb stores in-frame clones only, minus some. The table includes 160,000 or so clones, 65% to 90% detected once. The sequencing input was peripheral blood. Receptors were obtained from a human donor in a cohort sampled during active COVID-19.

J is TRBJ2-1 and V is TRBV5-5; D might be TRBD2 (6 bases). CDR3 size: 13 residues. Germline CDR1 and CDR2: SGHKS and YYEKEE (reference sequence). V was pared by 5 bases and J by 10 bases, with 16 bases between. The chain's CDR3 is CASSTGGYREQFF. For the CDR3, the DNA is TGTGCCAGCAGTACCGGGGGATACCGGGAGCAGTTCTTC.

The rearrangement joins TRBV28 to TRBJ1-5; TRBD1 agrees at 8 bases. Germline V lookup: CDR1 MDHEN, CDR2 SYDVKM. The CDR3 has 13 residues. Germline trimming cut 6 bases from V and 7 bases from J; bases unmatched to any gene: 5. The CDR3 DNA is TGTGCCAGCAGCGACAGGGGAGCACAGCCCCAGCATTTT. Translating it yields CASSDRGAQPQHF.

The gene calls are TRBV7-2 and TRBJ2-7; TRBD2 aligns across 10 bases. CDR1 SGHTA and CDR2 FQGNSA come from the germline V gene. The CDR3 is 14 residues long. V trimming: 5 bases; J trimming: 12 bases; junction bases outside the gene matches: 13. CDR3 sequence: CASSTEASGSRLYF. In nucleotides, the CDR3 is TGTGCCAGCAGCACAGAGGCTAGCGGGAGTCGGCTGTACTTC.

The chain carries TRBV19 and TRBJ2-7, with TRBD2 matching 12 bases. This CDR3 region has 16 residues. Germline-derived CDR1 and CDR2 are LNHDA and SQIVND (reference sequence). The V gene end was trimmed by 6 bases and the J gene end by 3 bases; junction bases not matched to a gene: 9. In nucleotides, the CDR3 is TGTGCCAGTAGCGGGACTAGCGGGCTGGGTATCTACGAGCAGTACTTC. Protein: CASSGTSGLGIYEQYF.

This clone appeared once. This rearrangement joins TRBV2 to TRBJ2-2, with TRBD2 matching over 12 bases. The CDR3 runs to 18 residues. Trimming at V came to 5 bases and at J to 8 bases, leaving 15 bases not matched to a gene. The germline V gene encodes CDR1 SNHLY and CDR2 FYNNEI. The CDR3 protein is CASSMVGVTSGSRGELFF. In DNA form, the CDR3 reads TGTGCCAGCAGTATGGTTGGGGTGACTAGCGGGAGCAGAGGGGAGCTGTTTTTT.

This clone has just one count. The V call is TRBV19, the J call TRBJ1-2; D might be TRBD1 (6 bases). Germline V CDR1 and CDR2: LNHDA, SQIVND (reference sequence). The CDR3 has 14 amino acids. Trimming removed 6 bases at V and 3 bases at J, with 14 bases between. CDR3 protein: CASRTGGPHYGYTF. The CDR3 bases are TGTGCCAGTAGGACGGGGGGGCCCCACTATGGCTACACCTTC.

V usage is TRBV7-2 and J usage is TRBJ2-7; 8 nucleotides agree with TRBD1. The V gene end was trimmed by 5 bases and the J gene end by 4 bases; junction bases not matched to a gene: 4. Germline V gene sequence: CDR1 SGHTA, CDR2 FQGNSA. There are 13 residues in the CDR3. DNA of the CDR3: TGTGCCAGCAGCGTAGACAGGGGTTACGAGCAGTACTTC. The encoded protein is CASSVDRGYEQYF.

This chain connects TRBV13 to TRBJ2-7, with D maybe TRBD2 (6 bases). This CDR3 has 14 amino acids. Deletions cut 2 bases from V and 0 bases from J, with 8 bases between. Germline V CDR1 and CDR2: PRHDT, FYEKMQ (reference sequence). The CDR3 loop is CASSLSGSSYEQYF. CDR3 DNA: TGTGCCAGCAGCTTAAGCGGGTCCTCCTACGAGCAGTACTTC.

This clone has just one count. The rearrangement links TRBV4-1 to TRBJ2-2; TRBD1 matches 8 bases. The V segment lost 3 bases and the J segment 6 bases; nucleotides outside the gene matches: 12. CDR1 and CDR2 (germline): MGHRA, YSYEKL. The CDR3 spans 17 residues. The CDR3 DNA is TGCGCCAGCAGCCAGACAGGGGTAAAAAGCCCAGCCGGGGAGCTGTTTTTT. Its protein is CASSQTGVKSPAGELFF.

This chain uses TRBV19 with TRBJ1-2; the D gene is possibly TRBD1 (5 bases). CDR1 and CDR2 from the germline V gene are LNHDA and SQIVND (reference sequence). CDR3 size: 12 residues. V was shortened by 7 bases and J by 2 bases, with 8 bases between the two germline ends. In DNA form, the CDR3 reads TGTGCCAGTAAGGACACCAACTATGGCTACACCTTC. This translates into CASKDTNYGYTF.

This clone appeared a few times. The rearrangement joins TRBV27 to TRBJ2-7, with 9 bases identical to TRBD1. Germline-derived CDR1 and CDR2 are MNHEY and SMNVEV (reference sequence). V lost 4 bases and J lost 3; bases outside the gene matches: 4. The CDR3 has 14 amino acids. CDR3 in amino acids: CASSYGQGNYEQYF. CDR3 bases: TGTGCCAGCAGTTACGGACAGGGGAACTACGAGCAGTACTTC.

This clone was recorded only once. V is TRBV5-1 and J is TRBJ2-2; 7 bases align to TRBD2. Unmatched junction bases numbered 10, after V lost 2 bases and J lost 6 bases. Germline V gene data show CDR1 as SGHRS and CDR2 as YFSETQ. This CDR3 comprises 16 residues. Here the CDR3 DNA reads TGCGCCAGCAGCTTCGCCGTCGGGGCGGGGGCCGGGGAGCTGTTTTTT. This translates into CASSFAVGAGAGELFF.

This clone was recorded only once. The chain joins TRBV1 to TRBJ1-1; TRBD1 is taken as the D call from the table, unchecked against the DNA. TRBV1 is a pseudogene segment. CDR3 size: 13 residues. As DNA, the CDR3 is TGCACCAGCCCGGATACAGGGACCGGAGCGGCTTTCTTT. Protein: CTSPDTGTGAAFF.

This clone occurred a few times. This chain links TRBV28 with TRBJ2-7, with 7 nucleotides matching TRBD1. Germline V lookup: CDR1 MDHEN, CDR2 SYDVKM. The CDR3 is made up of 13 amino acids. The trim removed 2 bases at V and 10 bases at J, leaving 8 bases unmatched. Here the CDR3 DNA reads TGTGCCAGCAGTTTAGCCACAGGGGCCCCTCAGTACTTC. Its translation is CASSLATGAPQYF.

V and J are TRBV4-3 and TRBJ2-7, with TRBD1 matching over 9 bases. J lost 7 bases, V lost 4 bases, and 14 bases had no gene match. CDR3 length: 16 residues. From germline, CDR1 is LGHNA and CDR2 YSLEER. In DNA, the CDR3 is TGCGCCAGCAGCCGCTCCCCGGTGACAGGGGGTCAGGAGCAGTACTTC. Its protein is CASSRSPVTGGQEQYF.

This clone was counted between two and nine times. The CDR3, as DNA: TGTGCCAGCAGCTTGGACAGGATGGACTATGGCTACACCTTC. Its translation is CASSLDRMDYGYTF. The J gene is TRBJ1-2, the V gene TRBV5-4; a weak D match, TRBD1 (5 bases). There are 14 residues in the CDR3. The germline CDR1 and CDR2 sequences are SGHNT and YYREEE (reference sequence). Trimming pared 0 bases from V and 3 bases from J, leaving 9 bases between.

In its sample, this clone was seen a few times. This sequence joins TRBV3-1 (or the pseudogene TRBV3-2) and TRBJ2-3; maybe TRBD1 (6 bases). The CDR3 consists of 15 residues. The V gene's germline CDR1 is LGHDT and CDR2 YNNKEL (reference sequence). The V end was cut by 4 bases, the J end by 1 base, with 12 bases between. The CDR3 sequence is CASSPTRQGTDTQYF. The CDR3 nucleotides are TGTGCCAGCAGCCCAACCCGACAGGGCACAGATACGCAGTATTTT.

This sequence joins TRBV20-1 and TRBJ2-7; D not certain. The CDR3 is 12 residues long. V lost 3 bases, J lost 1 base, and 7 bases lay in between. In germline, CDR1 is DFQATT, CDR2 SNEGSKA (reference sequence). The CDR3 DNA reads as TGCAGTGCTAGTCGGAGTTCCTACGAGCAGTACTTC. It is translated as CSASRSSYEQYF.

J is TRBJ2-6 and V is TRBV9; no definite D call. This CDR3 has 14 residues. V shed 6 bases and J shed 8 bases, with 15 bases lying between them. The germline V gene has CDR1 SGDLS and CDR2 YYNGEE. In DNA, the CDR3 is TGTGCCAGCACCCCGGTGGCACAGTCCAACGTCCTGACTTTC. As protein: CASTPVAQSNVLTF.

V usage is TRBV19 and J usage is TRBJ2-4; 12 bases map to TRBD2. CDR3 size: 15 residues. Trimming cost V 6 bases and J 8 bases; bases outside gene matches: 8. The germline CDR1 and CDR2 sequences are LNHDA and SQIVND (reference sequence). CDR3 region: CASRPTSGSADIQYF. In nucleotides, the CDR3 is TGTGCCAGTAGACCGACTAGCGGGAGTGCGGACATTCAGTACTTC.

The V and J genes are TRBV29-1 and TRBJ1-5; D call uncertain. Germline assignment: CDR1 SQVTM and CDR2 ANQGSEA. The CDR3 consists of 12 residues. Trimming left V 4 bases short and J 10 bases short, with 14 bases between. This CDR3 is CSVGTPGEPQHF. CDR3 DNA: TGCAGCGTTGGAACCCCCGGGGAACCCCAGCATTTT. Full variable domain (outside the CDR3, taken from reference TRBV29-1 and TRBJ1-5): SAVISQKPSRDICQRGTSLTIQCQVDSQVTMMFWYRQQPGQSLTLIATANQGSEATYESGFVIDKFPISRPNLTFSTLTVSNMSPEDSSIYLCSVGTPGEPQHFGDGTRLSIL.

This chain joins TRBV11-3 and TRBJ2-7, with a weak D call TRBD1 (5 bases). Between the trimmed V and J ends, which lost 4 bases and 0 bases, there was a span of 7 bases. The CDR3 has 13 residues. From germline, CDR1 is SGHNT and CDR2 YENEEA. CDR3 residues: CASSSTDSYEQYF. In DNA, the CDR3 is TGTGCCAGCAGCTCGACAGACTCCTACGAGCAGTACTTC.

This clone was seen only once. The rearrangement links TRBV5-1 to TRBJ1-1, with 11 bases lining up with TRBD1. The germline CDR1 and CDR2 sequences are SGHRS and YFSETQ. The length of the CDR3 is 14 residues. V lost 4 bases to trimming and J lost 5 bases; unmatched junction nucleotides: 4. As DNA, the CDR3 is TGCGCCAGCAGCCCCGGACAGGGGGCTACTGAAGCTTTCTTT. Protein sequence: CASSPGQGATEAFF.